These 10 T cell receptor beta chains were all obtained from the same sample, sequenced in a study of cytomegalovirus exposure and HLA in healthy donors. In the PCR, 60 Vbeta and 13 Jbeta primers were used. Profiled with immunoSEQ multiplex PCR; TCRdb holds only in-frame clones, not every one. The repertoire holds roughly 140,000 clones, with 60% to 85% as singletons. Sequences were obtained from PBMCs. The origin of the receptors is a male donor in good health and CMV-seronegative.

The CDR3 loop is CASSSLRQGTSYEQYF. The CDR3 region has the DNA TGTGCCAGCAGCTCGCTGAGACAGGGGACCTCCTACGAGCAGTACTTC. This chain uses TRBV5-8 with TRBJ2-7; TRBD1 agrees at 8 bases. Germline CDR1 SGHTS, CDR2 YDEGEE. The CDR3 runs 16 residues. The trim removed 3 bases at V and 0 bases at J, leaving 8 bases unmatched.

This chain uses TRBV2 with TRBJ2-1, with a tentative D call TRBD2 (5 bases). V lost 7 bases, J lost 15 bases, and 19 bases lay in between. The CDR3 is made up of 12 amino acids. Looked up from germline, CDR1 is SNHLY and CDR2 is FYNNEI. The CDR3 loop reads CASMTELGLWFF. The CDR3 DNA reads TGTGCCAGCATGACGGAACTAGGTTTGTGGTTCTTC.

This rearrangement joins TRBV6-5 to TRBJ2-7; 13 nucleotides line up with TRBD2. Germline trimming cut 5 bases from V and 4 bases from J; bases unmatched to any gene: 2. CDR3 length: 14 residues. Germline lookup yields CDR1 MNHEY and CDR2 SVGAGI. Here the CDR3 reads CASSRTSGSYEQYF. The CDR3 coding sequence is TGTGCCAGCAGTCGGACTAGCGGGAGTTACGAGCAGTACTTC.

The chain links TRBV19 to TRBJ2-1; D is possibly TRBD1 (7 bases). This CDR3 has 15 amino acids. Germline V lookup: CDR1 LNHDA, CDR2 SQIVND (reference sequence). The V end was cut by 3 bases, the J end by 4 bases, with 13 bases between. The CDR3 here is CASSIEGAGYNEQFF. The CDR3 DNA follows: TGTGCCAGTAGTATCGAGGGGGCGGGGTACAATGAGCAGTTCTTC.

The V gene is TRBV5-6, the J gene TRBJ2-7; D possibly corresponds to TRBD1 (6 bases). The CDR3 has 15 residues. V lost 4 bases and J 9 bases, leaving 23 bases between the germline ends. Germline V gives CDR1 SGHDT, CDR2 YYEEEE. Here the CDR3 reads CASSPRQEAAEGQYF. For the CDR3, the DNA is TGTGCCAGCAGCCCCCGACAGGAGGCAGCTGAGGGGCAGTACTTC.

The chain uses TRBV5-6 and TRBJ1-4; D may be TRBD1 (5 bases). There are 15 residues in the CDR3. V was trimmed by 4 bases and J by 6 bases, leaving 16 bases between them. Germline loops: CDR1 SGHDT, CDR2 YYEEEE. The CDR3 region has the DNA TGTGCCAGCAGCGATCTTCTGCCGGGGGATGAAAAACTGTTTTTT. Translation: CASSDLLPGDEKLFF.

This clone was picked up one time. This chain joins TRBV6-5 and TRBJ2-7, with TRBD2 matching over 10 bases. Trimming removed 6 bases from V and 2 bases from J; junction bases left unmatched: 7. Looked up from germline, CDR1 is MNHEY and CDR2 is SVGAGI. This CDR3 comprises 15 residues. CDR3 sequence (DNA): TGTGCCAGCAGAGACTTAGCGGGAGGTACCTACGAGCAGTACTTC. Translated, it gives CASRDLAGGTYEQYF.

A note on this clone: An end of the junction does not agree with germline; a read error may underlie this. The genes are TRBV7-7 and TRBJ2-7, with D unclear. The CDR3 sequence is 13 residues long. Germline lookup yields CDR1 SSHAT and CDR2 FNYEAQ (reference sequence). This CDR3 is CASSSGGVHEQYF. As DNA, the CDR3 is TGTGCTAGCAGCTCAGGTGGTGTCCACGAGCAGTACTTC.

The V call is TRBV11-2, the J call TRBJ2-7; 7 bases are a match to TRBD2. Germline CDR1 and CDR2: SGHAT and FQNNGV. The junction had 10 bases not matched to a gene; V was cut back by 4 bases and J by 7 bases. The CDR3 consists of 14 residues. The CDR3 nucleotides are TGTGCCAGCAGCTCCGGACTAGACTCGGGGGAGCAGTACTTC. Encoded protein: CASSSGLDSGEQYF.

The rearrangement joins TRBV19 to TRBJ2-7; TRBD2 might be the D (5 bases). V shed 3 bases and J shed 2 bases, with 20 bases lying between them. Germline-derived CDR1 and CDR2 are LNHDA and SQIVND (reference sequence). This CDR3 has 17 amino acids. The CDR3: CASSIPTPGIPAYEQYF. CDR3 nucleotide sequence: TGTGCCAGTAGTATCCCTACTCCCGGGATCCCCGCCTACGAGCAGTACTTC.